This T cell receptor (beta chain) derives from a study of vaccination and CD4 T cells after COVID-19. In the study overall: Recovered patients in the cohort numbered six men and four women, two of them Hispanic.

Documented treatment: roughly 10-day PBMC culture with coronavirus spike peptide pools or control peptides (ViraFEST assay). Harvesting of the unexposed donor's CD4+ T cells predated the COVID-19 pandemic (2011-2018). The CDR3 is 14 residues long. Study-wide findings and caveats: Sampling was limited to relatively few convalescent patients, with no early post-infection timepoints studied.

Researchers used the Oncomine TCR Beta short-read assay to sequence DNA from cultured CD4+ T cells. From the PCR reads, TCRdb called clonotypes with MiXCR, one entry per CDR3 protein. The repertoire holds around 8,000 distinct CDR3 sequences, with about 46% as singletons. There are a few counts of this clonotype. Its specificity is unknown. This rearrangement joins TRBV21-1 to TRBJ2-3. TRBV21-1 is termed a pseudogene. The sample consisted of CD4+ T cells from blood, cultured in vitro. The source is a human donor in good health. DNA of the CDR3: TGTGCCAGCAGCAAAGCGCGGGGCACAGATACGCAGTATTTT. Its translation: CASSKARGTDTQYF.